The rows below give T cell receptor beta chains drawn from one sample of a study of T cell responses to AZD1222 COVID-19 vaccine. Clones were sequenced by immunoSEQ multiplex PCR, and TCRdb holds only the in-frame ones, with some missing. Here the sample spans approximately 130,000 clones, roughly 93% being singletons. This specimen consisted of peripheral blood, obtained on day 0 of AZD1222 vaccination. These receptors originate from an adult in good health. Both conserved end residues are part of each CDR3. The order of the fields is CDR3 protein, V gene, clone size, J gene, CDR3 length. Not every row has a clone size; where given, it reads once, few, many or a size class.

CDR3aa: CASSLVRDSDILAKNIQYF; v_gene: TRBV28; abundance: .; j_gene: TRBJ2-4; len: 19
CDR3aa: CASSLEAGGPYEQYF; v_gene: TRBV5-4; abundance: once; j_gene: TRBJ2-7; len: 15
CDR3aa: CASSLDASTDTQYF; v_gene: TRBV5-1; abundance: .; j_gene: TRBJ2-3; len: 14
CDR3aa: CASSLWAGETQYF; v_gene: TRBV7-2; abundance: .; j_gene: TRBJ2-5; len: 13
CDR3aa: CASSPRNTEAFF; v_gene: TRBV6-2/TRBV6-3; abundance: .; j_gene: TRBJ1-1; len: 12
CDR3aa: CASSQLAGYEQYF; v_gene: TRBV12-3/TRBV12-4; abundance: .; j_gene: TRBJ2-7; len: 13
CDR3aa: CASTYRPLSYNEQFF; v_gene: TRBV5-6; abundance: .; j_gene: TRBJ2-1; len: 15
CDR3aa: CSADAGTGNFYGYTF; v_gene: TRBV29-1; abundance: .; j_gene: TRBJ1-2; len: 15
CDR3aa: CAWSRGLAGGTDTQYF; v_gene: TRBV30; abundance: once; j_gene: TRBJ2-3; len: 16
CDR3aa: CSVEDSSARRAFF; v_gene: TRBV29-1; abundance: .; j_gene: TRBJ1-1; len: 13
CDR3aa: CASSVDAGVTDTQYF; v_gene: TRBV9; abundance: .; j_gene: TRBJ2-3; len: 15
CDR3aa: CSGTYGVGYEQYF; v_gene: TRBV29-1; abundance: .; j_gene: TRBJ2-7; len: 13
CDR3aa: CASSPNEGSNTGELFF; v_gene: TRBV9; abundance: .; j_gene: TRBJ2-2; len: 16
CDR3aa: CASSLTGMPDTQYF; v_gene: TRBV4-3; abundance: few; j_gene: TRBJ2-3; len: 14
CDR3aa: CSVGAGWGNEQFF; v_gene: TRBV29-1; abundance: .; j_gene: TRBJ2-1; len: 13
CDR3aa: CASSLAGTPNTEAFF; v_gene: TRBV7-9; abundance: once; j_gene: TRBJ1-1; len: 15
CDR3aa: CSASSGAPYEQYF; v_gene: TRBV20-1; abundance: .; j_gene: TRBJ2-7; len: 13
CDR3aa: CASSDREPGIGEAFF; v_gene: TRBV25-1; abundance: .; j_gene: TRBJ1-1; len: 15
CDR3aa: CASRTTRGGTPEAFF; v_gene: TRBV2; abundance: .; j_gene: TRBJ1-1; len: 15
CDR3aa: CASRSTGERAFF; v_gene: TRBV28; abundance: .; j_gene: TRBJ1-1; len: 12
CDR3aa: CASSLTAERNTIYF; v_gene: TRBV7-6; abundance: .; j_gene: TRBJ1-3; len: 14
CDR3aa: CASSGAGRGDEQFF; v_gene: TRBV9; abundance: .; j_gene: TRBJ2-1; len: 14
CDR3aa: CASSLLQHNNEQFF; v_gene: TRBV27; abundance: .; j_gene: TRBJ2-1; len: 14
CDR3aa: CASSQQGSNTGELFF; v_gene: TRBV27; abundance: few; j_gene: TRBJ2-2; len: 15
CDR3aa: CASSETQGSNSPLHF; v_gene: TRBV6-1; abundance: .; j_gene: TRBJ1-6; len: 15
CDR3aa: CASSQDGLSSLGGYTF; v_gene: TRBV4-1; abundance: .; j_gene: TRBJ1-2; len: 16
CDR3aa: CATSEPGTSGPGEQFF; v_gene: TRBV24-1; abundance: once; j_gene: TRBJ2-1; len: 16
CDR3aa: CASSITTRQGWEQFF; v_gene: TRBV19; abundance: .; j_gene: TRBJ2-1; len: 15
CDR3aa: CASSLAWANTGELFF; v_gene: TRBV6-5; abundance: once; j_gene: TRBJ2-2; len: 15
CDR3aa: CASRTGLLNTGELFF; v_gene: TRBV6-5; abundance: .; j_gene: TRBJ2-2; len: 15
CDR3aa: CASSLGQGLAKNIQYF; v_gene: TRBV28; abundance: .; j_gene: TRBJ2-4; len: 16
CDR3aa: CASSEARRGTQYF; v_gene: TRBV2; abundance: .; j_gene: TRBJ2-5; len: 13
CDR3aa: CASRPLTDTQYF; v_gene: TRBV28; abundance: .; j_gene: TRBJ2-3; len: 12
CDR3aa: CASSWRVGGEQYF; v_gene: TRBV21-1; abundance: .; j_gene: TRBJ2-7; len: 13
CDR3aa: CASSAPGQGGYGYTF; v_gene: TRBV19; abundance: .; j_gene: TRBJ1-2; len: 15